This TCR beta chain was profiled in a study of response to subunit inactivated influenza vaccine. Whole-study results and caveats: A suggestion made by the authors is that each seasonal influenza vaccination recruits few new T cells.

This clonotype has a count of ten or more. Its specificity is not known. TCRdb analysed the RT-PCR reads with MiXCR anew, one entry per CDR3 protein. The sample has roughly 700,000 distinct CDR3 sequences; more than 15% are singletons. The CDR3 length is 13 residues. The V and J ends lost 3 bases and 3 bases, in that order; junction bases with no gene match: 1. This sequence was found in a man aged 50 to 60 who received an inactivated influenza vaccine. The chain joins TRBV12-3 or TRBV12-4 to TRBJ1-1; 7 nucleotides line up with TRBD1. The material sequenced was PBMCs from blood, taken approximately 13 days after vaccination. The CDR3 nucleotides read TGTGCCAGCAGTTTTACAGGGGACACTGAAGCTTTCTTT. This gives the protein CASSFTGDTEAFF.